These 21 T cell receptor beta chains came from one sample sequenced in a study of T-cell reconstitution after alpha-beta-depleted transplantation in children. Unique molecular identifiers were used to barcode this TCRbeta library. TCRdb reprocessed the PCR reads with MiXCR, giving one entry per CDR3 protein. There are fewer than 350,000 distinct CDR3 sequences in the sample; around a tenth occur only once, and around a quarter lies in the top ten. Sequenced material: peripheral blood, taken 180 days after TCRalphabeta/CD19-depleted stem cell transplant. The receptors were sampled from a male patient under 10 years old who had a stem cell transplant for chronic granulomatous disease, so the T cells may come from the graft donor.

This clonotype was recorded many times. CDR3 DNA: TGCGCCAGCAGAAGGACAGGACCCACCGGGGAGCTGTTTTTT. Its translation: CASRRTGPTGELFF. J is TRBJ2-2 and V is TRBV5-1; TRBD1 matches 7 bases. Germline CDR1 is SGHRS and CDR2 is YFSETQ. This CDR3 contains 14 residues. Trimming removed 5 bases from V and 4 bases from J; junction bases left unmatched: 5.

The V and J genes are TRBV7-2 and TRBJ2-3; either TRBD1 or TRBD2 may supply D (5 bases each). Trimming pared 2 bases from V and 0 bases from J, leaving 15 bases between. This CDR3 comprises 17 residues. Germline-derived CDR1 and CDR2 are SGHTA and FQGNSA. As DNA, the CDR3 is TGTGCCAGCAGCTTAAATGTCGCCGGGGCTAGCACAGATACGCAGTATTTT. This codes for CASSLNVAGASTDTQYF.

This clonotype was counted ten times or more. The chain joins TRBV18 to TRBJ1-3; no clear D. V lost 3 bases to trimming and J lost 0 bases, with 12 bases between them. The CDR3 is 16 amino acids. Germline V gene lookup returns CDR1 KGHSH and CDR2 LQKENI. CDR3 sequence reads: CASSPSPKSSGNTIYF. DNA of the CDR3: TGTGCCAGCTCACCTTCCCCCAAGAGCTCTGGAAACACCATATATTTT.

This clonotype was seen just once. Since a much larger clone is just one base distant, this may be a read error. The V and J genes are TRBV5-1 and TRBJ2-2; 10 nucleotides match TRBD2. The CDR3 spans 20 residues. Germline lookup yields CDR1 SGHRS and CDR2 YFSETQ. The CDR3 DNA sequence: TGCGCCGGCAGCCAAAGACTAGCGGGTCTCGCGTCCGCGAACACCGGGGAGCTGTTTTTT. Protein product: CAGSQRLAGLASANTGELFF.

This clonotype was seen ten or more times. The rearrangement uses TRBV28 and TRBJ1-4; D might be TRBD1 (6 bases). CDR3 length equals 16 residues. V was cut by 6 bases and J by 8 bases, with 22 bases left in between. Looked up from germline, CDR1 is MDHEN and CDR2 is SYDVKM. CDR3 loop: CASSYTLGRGNEKLFF. DNA for the CDR3: TGTGCCAGCAGCTACACCTTGGGAAGGGGGAACGAAAAACTGTTTTTT.

With regard to this clonotype: A much larger clonotype is one base distant, so this may be a read error. This rearrangement joins TRBV27 to TRBJ2-7; no clear D gene. The CDR3 covers 15 residues. The germline V gene encodes CDR1 MNHEY and CDR2 SMNVEV (reference sequence). V was pared by 2 bases and J by 6 bases, with 17 bases between. CDR3 nucleotide sequence: TGTGCCAGCAGTTTAACCCGGGTACACGTTGGCGAGCAGTACTTC. It yields the protein CASSLTRVHVGEQYF.

This clonotype appeared many times. The V call is TRBV20-1, the J call TRBJ1-5; no firm D call. V was pared by 0 bases and J by 6 bases, with 12 bases between. The CDR3 has 14 amino acids. The germline CDR1 and CDR2 sequences are DFQATT and SNEGSKA (reference sequence). CDR3 DNA: TGCAGTGCTAGAGATCCCTTGCCCGGTCAGCCCCAGCATTTT. It yields the protein CSARDPLPGQPQHF.

This clonotype was detected many times. The rearrangement joins TRBV12-3 or TRBV12-4 to TRBJ2-1; 15 nucleotides agree with TRBD2. The CDR3 consists of 17 residues. V lost 4 bases to trimming and J lost 8 bases; unmatched junction nucleotides: 9. The CDR3, as DNA: TGTGCCAGCAGTTCTACCAGGACTAGCGGGAGGGTGTATGAGCAGTTCTTC. Amino acids: CASSSTRTSGRVYEQFF.

This clonotype was seen at least ten times. The chain links TRBV29-1 to TRBJ1-1; D is undetermined. Germline CDR1 is SQVTM and CDR2 is ANQGSEA. This CDR3 contains 14 residues. V gave up 7 bases and J gave up 2 bases, with 17 bases separating them. In DNA, the CDR3 is TGCAGCGCCAGCAGACACCTAAGCAACACTGAAGCTTTCTTT. It specifies CSASRHLSNTEAFF.

This clonotype was seen repeatedly, ten times or more. The V and J genes are TRBV6-5 and TRBJ1-1; D call uncertain. V was shortened by 2 bases and J by 4 bases, with 8 bases between the two germline ends. CDR1 and CDR2 from the germline V gene are MNHEY and SVGAGI. This CDR3 is built from 13 residues. The CDR3 loop reads CASSYRKGTEAFF. The CDR3 region has the DNA TGTGCCAGCAGTTACAGGAAGGGCACTGAAGCTTTCTTT.

This clonotype was seen at least ten times. The V call is TRBV3-1, the J call TRBJ2-3, with 7 bases identical to TRBD2. The CDR3 covers 17 residues. CDR1 and CDR2 (germline): LGHDT, YNNKEL (reference sequence). Trimming removed 0 bases from V and 5 bases from J; junction bases left unmatched: 11. CDR3 in DNA: TGTGCCAGCAGCCAAGAAATTGCGGGGGTGTATGGAGATACGCAGTATTTT. Translation: CASSQEIAGVYGDTQYF.

This clonotype was detected ten times or more. This chain links TRBV5-1 with TRBJ2-1; 13 bases are a match to TRBD2. J lost 7 bases, V lost 2 bases, and 3 bases had no gene match. The CDR3 has 15 residues. The germline V gene encodes CDR1 SGHRS and CDR2 YFSETQ. CDR3 protein: CASSFGTSGKNEQFF. CDR3 in DNA: TGCGCCAGCAGCTTTGGGACTAGCGGGAAAAATGAGCAGTTCTTC.

There are many counts of this clonotype. CDR3: CSVERGRYNEQFF. DNA of the CDR3: TGCAGCGTTGAACGGGGGAGGTACAATGAGCAGTTCTTC. The chain carries TRBV29-1 and TRBJ2-1; tentatively, D is TRBD2 (6 bases). Looked up from germline, CDR1 is SQVTM and CDR2 is ANQGSEA. Between the trimmed V and J ends, which lost 2 bases and 4 bases, there was a span of 9 bases. CDR3 length equals 13 residues.

In its sample, this clonotype was seen many times. This sequence joins TRBV20-1 and TRBJ2-5; 12 bases are shared with TRBD2. This CDR3 is 16 amino acids long. Germline-derived CDR1 and CDR2 are DFQATT and SNEGSKA (reference sequence). With 4 bases clipped from V and 5 bases from J, the junction kept 11 bases outside the gene matches. The CDR3 DNA reads as TGCAGTGCTAATCGGCCTAGCGGGAGGGCCAGGGAGACCCAGTACTTC. Its translation is CSANRPSGRARETQYF.

This clonotype has at least ten counts. The chain employs TRBV6-5 and TRBJ2-7, with D perhaps TRBD1 (6 bases). The V gene's germline CDR1 is MNHEY and CDR2 SVGAGI. V was shortened by 0 bases and J by 2 bases, with 11 bases between the two germline ends. The CDR3 is 15 amino acids. The CDR3 DNA reads TGTGCCAGCAGTTACTCAGGACAGACACCCTACGAGCAGTACTTC. Protein sequence: CASSYSGQTPYEQYF.

This clonotype was counted at least ten times. J is TRBJ2-1 and V is TRBV7-2; D ambiguous. CDR1 and CDR2 from the germline V gene are SGHTA and FQGNSA. The CDR3 is made up of 16 amino acids. Trimming cost V 2 bases and J 0 bases, with 11 bases left between them. The CDR3 DNA is TGTGCCAGCAGCTTAACGCTCGCGAGCTCCTACAATGAGCAGTTCTTC. The encoded protein is CASSLTLASSYNEQFF.

This clonotype was observed at least ten times. This chain joins TRBV12-3 or TRBV12-4 and TRBJ1-5; D gene ambiguous. There are 16 residues in the CDR3. V lost 3 bases, J lost 0 bases, and 12 bases lay in between. The CDR3 nucleotides are TGTGCCAGCAGTTTGAGGACGAGGATTAGCAATCAGCCCCAGCATTTT. Its protein is CASSLRTRISNQPQHF.

The chain joins TRBV13 to TRBJ2-7; the match to TRBD1 covers 11 bases. The CDR3 spans 14 residues. Germline-derived CDR1 and CDR2 are PRHDT and FYEKMQ (reference sequence). The V segment lost 0 bases and the J segment 5 bases; nucleotides outside the gene matches: 0. CDR3 sequence (DNA): TGTGCCAGCAGCTTAGGGGGACAGGGGGACGAGCAGTACTTC. Translated, it gives CASSLGGQGDEQYF.

The chain recombines TRBV30 with TRBJ2-6; D perhaps matches TRBD1 (6 bases). The V end lost 0 bases, the J end lost 0 bases, and 9 bases lay between the germline ends. The CDR3 has 16 residues. From germline, CDR1 is GTSNPN and CDR2 SVGIG (reference sequence). DNA for the CDR3: TGTGCCTGGAGTGTAACAGGGTTCTCTGGGGCCAACGTCCTGACTTTC. This translates into CAWSVTGFSGANVLTF.

This clonotype showed up many times. The chain couples TRBV2 to TRBJ1-5; TRBD1 aligns across 7 bases. CDR3 length: 15 residues. Germline V gene data show CDR1 as SNHLY and CDR2 as FYNNEI. V was clipped by 0 bases and J by 5 bases; unmatched bases: 4. The CDR3 coding sequence is TGTGCCAGCAGTGAAGCGCGGAGGGGGCATCAGCCCCAGCATTTT. This translates into CASSEARRGHQPQHF.

There are many counts of this clonotype. The chain's CDR3 is CASSLSQKGTQYF. CDR3 DNA: TGTGCCAGCAGTTTATCCCAAAAAGGGACCCAGTACTTC. The V and J genes are TRBV27 and TRBJ2-5; no reliable D call. Per germline, CDR1 MNHEY and CDR2 SMNVEV (reference sequence). The length of the CDR3 is 13 residues. Trimming left V 0 bases short and J 7 bases short, with 9 bases between.